This T cell receptor (beta chain) was retrieved from a study of blood T cell repertoires in COVID-19. Study background: The United States, Italy and Spain were the sources of the acute and convalescent COVID-19 samples.

Those enrolled, adults aged roughly 18 to 95 years, came from under 25 US areas. Allocation to cohorts depended on clinical history reported by the participants. The V and J ends lost 2 bases and 7 bases respectively, with 18 bases between them. The CDR3 contains 17 residues. Germline V CDR1 and CDR2: MNHEY, SVGEGT. The authors' processing: Scientists estimated how many nucleated cells there were by amplifying reference gene primers. Generated by immunoSEQ multiplex PCR, the TCRdb table keeps only in-frame clones and is missing some. V, J and clone size are taken as reported in that table, and D and trimming were inferred from the DNA itself. The sample lists over 300,000 clones, approximately 88% occurring once.

The TCR sequence derives from a woman in her twenties or thirties with acute COVID-19. The specimen was PBMCs or T cells enriched from blood (not recorded which). The chain links TRBV6-2 or TRBV6-3 to TRBJ1-6; the D gene is possibly TRBD1 (6 bases). CDR3 sequence (DNA): TGTGCCAGCAGTTACCGCCCAAGGACAGCCGTGAATTCACCCCTCCACTTT. Amino acids: CASSYRPRTAVNSPLHF.